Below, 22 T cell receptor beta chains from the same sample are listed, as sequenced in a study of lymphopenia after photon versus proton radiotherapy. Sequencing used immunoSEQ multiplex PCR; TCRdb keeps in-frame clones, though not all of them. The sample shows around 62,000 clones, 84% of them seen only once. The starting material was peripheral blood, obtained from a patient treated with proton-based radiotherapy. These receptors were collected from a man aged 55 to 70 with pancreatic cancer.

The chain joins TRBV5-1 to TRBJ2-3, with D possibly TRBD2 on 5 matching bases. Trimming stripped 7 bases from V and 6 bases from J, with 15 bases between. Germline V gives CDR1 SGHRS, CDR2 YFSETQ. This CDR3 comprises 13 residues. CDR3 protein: CASGGSSADTQYF. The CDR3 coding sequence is TGCGCCAGCGGAGGCTCCTCCGCGGATACGCAGTATTTT.

CDR3 protein: CASSADPSSPDTQYF. The CDR3 nucleotides are TGTGCCAGCAGCGCCGACCCCTCGAGCCCAGATACGCAGTATTTT. The rearrangement uses TRBV5-4 and TRBJ2-3; the D is unclear. CDR1 and CDR2 from the germline V gene are SGHNT and YYREEE (reference sequence). V gave up 4 bases and J gave up 4 bases, with 16 bases separating them. CDR3 length equals 15 residues.

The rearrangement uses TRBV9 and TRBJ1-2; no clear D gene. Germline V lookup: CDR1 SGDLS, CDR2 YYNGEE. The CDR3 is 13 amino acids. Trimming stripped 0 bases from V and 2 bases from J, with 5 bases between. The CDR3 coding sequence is TGTGCCAGCAGCGTAGCTGGGAACTATGGCTACACCTTC. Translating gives CASSVAGNYGYTF.

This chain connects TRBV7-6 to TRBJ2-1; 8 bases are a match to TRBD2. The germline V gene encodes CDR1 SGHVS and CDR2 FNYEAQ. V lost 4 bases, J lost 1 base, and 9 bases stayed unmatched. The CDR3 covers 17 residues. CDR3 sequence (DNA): TGTGCCAGCAGCTCCCGCGTTAGCGGGAAGTCCTACAATGAGCAGTTCTTC. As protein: CASSSRVSGKSYNEQFF.

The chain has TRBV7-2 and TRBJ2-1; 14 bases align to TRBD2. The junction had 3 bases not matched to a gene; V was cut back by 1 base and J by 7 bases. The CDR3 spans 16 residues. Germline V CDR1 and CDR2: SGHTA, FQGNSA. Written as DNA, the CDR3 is TGTGCCAGCAGCTTAGTGGGGACTAGCGGGAGTAATGAGCAGTTCTTC. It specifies CASSLVGTSGSNEQFF.

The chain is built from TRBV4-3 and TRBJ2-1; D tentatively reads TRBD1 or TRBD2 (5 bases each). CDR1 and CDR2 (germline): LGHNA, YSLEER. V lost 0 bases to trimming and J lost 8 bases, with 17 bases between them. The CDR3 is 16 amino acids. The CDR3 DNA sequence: TGCGCCAGCAGCCAAGATTTTACACGGGGCTGGGATGAGCAGTTCTTC. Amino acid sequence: CASSQDFTRGWDEQFF.

CDR3 region: CASTVAGGSYNEQFF. The CDR3 nucleotides are TGTGCCAGCACGGTAGCGGGAGGTTCGTACAATGAGCAGTTCTTC. The chain employs TRBV6-6 and TRBJ2-1, with TRBD2 matching over 10 bases. CDR1 is MNHNY, CDR2 SVGAGI, per germline (reference sequence). The CDR3 length is 15 residues. The junction had 7 bases not matched to a gene; V was cut back by 7 bases and J by 4 bases.

The CDR3 region is CASSLVAAGPLHF. CDR3 nucleotides: TGTGCCAGCAGCTTAGTCGCAGCAGGGCCCCTCCACTTT. The chain recombines TRBV11-1 with TRBJ1-6; D might be TRBD1 (5 bases). In germline, CDR1 is SGHAT, CDR2 FQDESV (reference sequence). V lost 1 base and J 13 bases, leaving 11 bases between the germline ends. The CDR3 covers 13 residues. Full variable domain (rest looked up from reference TRBV11-1 and TRBJ1-6): EAEVAQSPRYKITEKSQAVAFWCDPISGHATLYWYRQILGQGPELLVQFQDESVVDDSQLPKDRFSAERLKGVDSTLKIQPAELGDSAMYLCASSLVAAGPLHFGNGTRLTVT.

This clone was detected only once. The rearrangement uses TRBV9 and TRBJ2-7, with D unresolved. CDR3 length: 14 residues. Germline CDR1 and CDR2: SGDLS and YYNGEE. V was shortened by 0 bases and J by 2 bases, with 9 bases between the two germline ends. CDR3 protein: CASSVAWNTYEQYF. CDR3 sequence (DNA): TGTGCCAGCAGCGTAGCCTGGAACACCTACGAGCAGTACTTC.

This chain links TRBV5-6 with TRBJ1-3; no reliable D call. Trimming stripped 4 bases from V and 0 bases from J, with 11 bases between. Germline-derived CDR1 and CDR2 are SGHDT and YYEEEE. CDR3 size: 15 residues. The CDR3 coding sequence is TGTGCCAGCAGCCTTGGATGGAACTCTGGAAACACCATATATTTT. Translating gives CASSLGWNSGNTIYF. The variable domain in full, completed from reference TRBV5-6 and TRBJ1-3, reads DAGVTQSPTHLIKTRGQQVTLRCSPKSGHDTVSWYQQALGQGPQFIFQYYEEEERQRGNFPDRFSGHQFPNYSSELNVNALLLGDSALYLCASSLGWNSGNTIYFGEGSWLTVV.

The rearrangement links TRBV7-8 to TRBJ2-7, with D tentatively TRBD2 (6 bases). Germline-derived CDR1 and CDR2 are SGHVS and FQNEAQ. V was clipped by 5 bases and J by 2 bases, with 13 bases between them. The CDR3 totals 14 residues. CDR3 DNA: TGTGCCAGCAGCCACGGGAGAGTCACCTACGAGCAGTACTTC. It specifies CASSHGRVTYEQYF.

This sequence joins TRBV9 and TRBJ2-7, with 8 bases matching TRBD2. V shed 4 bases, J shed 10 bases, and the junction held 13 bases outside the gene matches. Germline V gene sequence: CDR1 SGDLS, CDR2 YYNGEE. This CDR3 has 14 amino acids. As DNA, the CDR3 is TGTGCCAGCAGCCCCTCGGAAGCGGGAGTGTTTCAGTACTTC. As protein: CASSPSEAGVFQYF.

CDR3 in amino acids: CASSTSAFSGANVLTF. The CDR3 nucleotides are TGTGCCAGCAGCACCTCAGCGTTCTCTGGGGCCAACGTCCTGACTTTC. The J gene is TRBJ2-6, the V gene TRBV7-9, with no clear D. Germline CDR1 and CDR2: SEHNR and FQNEAQ (reference sequence). This CDR3 spans 16 amino acids. V lost 5 bases to trimming and J lost 0 bases, with 11 bases between them.

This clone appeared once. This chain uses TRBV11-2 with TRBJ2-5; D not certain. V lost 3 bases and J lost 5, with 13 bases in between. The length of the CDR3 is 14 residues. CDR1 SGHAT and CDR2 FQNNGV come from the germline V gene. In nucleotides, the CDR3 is TGTGCCAGCAGCTTTAACCCGGTGTCGGAGACCCAGTACTTC. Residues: CASSFNPVSETQYF.

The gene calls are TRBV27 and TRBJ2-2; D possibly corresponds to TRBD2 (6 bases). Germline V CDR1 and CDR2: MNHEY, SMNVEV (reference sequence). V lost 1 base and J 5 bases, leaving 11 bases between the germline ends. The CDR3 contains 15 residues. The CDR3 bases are TGTGCCAGCAGTTTATTCGGCCTAGCGACCGGGGAGCTGTTTTTT. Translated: CASSLFGLATGELFF.

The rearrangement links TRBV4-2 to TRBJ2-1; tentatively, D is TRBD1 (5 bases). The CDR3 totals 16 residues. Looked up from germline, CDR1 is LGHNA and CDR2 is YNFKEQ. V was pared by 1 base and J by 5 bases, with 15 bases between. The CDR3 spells CASSQGTGLINNEQFF. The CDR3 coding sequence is TGTGCCAGCAGCCAAGGAACAGGATTAATCAACAATGAGCAGTTCTTC.

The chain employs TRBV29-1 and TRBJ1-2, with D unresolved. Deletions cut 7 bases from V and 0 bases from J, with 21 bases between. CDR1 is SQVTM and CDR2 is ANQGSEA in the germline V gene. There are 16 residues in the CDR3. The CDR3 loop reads CSAKMGGGKANYGYTF. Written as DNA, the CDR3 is TGCAGCGCTAAAATGGGAGGCGGTAAGGCTAACTATGGCTACACCTTC.

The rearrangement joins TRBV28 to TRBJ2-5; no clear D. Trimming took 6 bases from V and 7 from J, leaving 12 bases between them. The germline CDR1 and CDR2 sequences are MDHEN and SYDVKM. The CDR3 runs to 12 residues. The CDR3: CASSPSVGTQYF. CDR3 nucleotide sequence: TGTGCCAGCAGCCCCTCTGTTGGGACCCAGTACTTC.

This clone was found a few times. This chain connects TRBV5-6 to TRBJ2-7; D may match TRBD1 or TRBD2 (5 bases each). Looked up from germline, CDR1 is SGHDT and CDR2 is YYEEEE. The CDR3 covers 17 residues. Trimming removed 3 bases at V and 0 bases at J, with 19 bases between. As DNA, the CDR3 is TGTGCCAGCAGCTCGCTCCCTTCATGGGGGAGCTCCTACGAGCAGTACTTC. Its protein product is CASSSLPSWGSSYEQYF.

Here the CDR3 DNA reads TGCAGCGTTGAAGATCCCAGGGCGAACACTGAAGCTTTCTTT. Translation gives CSVEDPRANTEAFF. This chain links TRBV29-1 with TRBJ1-1; possible D gene TRBD1, 5 bases. V gave up 0 bases and J gave up 1 base, with 9 bases separating them. Germline values: CDR1 SQVTM, CDR2 ANQGSEA. This CDR3 is built from 14 residues.

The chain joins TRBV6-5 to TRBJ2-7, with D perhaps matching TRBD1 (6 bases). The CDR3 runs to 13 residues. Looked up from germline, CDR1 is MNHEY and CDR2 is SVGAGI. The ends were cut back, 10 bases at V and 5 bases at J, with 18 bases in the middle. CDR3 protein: CATLLPGANEQYF. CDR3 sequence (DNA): TGTGCCACCCTGCTCCCAGGGGCTAACGAGCAGTACTTC.

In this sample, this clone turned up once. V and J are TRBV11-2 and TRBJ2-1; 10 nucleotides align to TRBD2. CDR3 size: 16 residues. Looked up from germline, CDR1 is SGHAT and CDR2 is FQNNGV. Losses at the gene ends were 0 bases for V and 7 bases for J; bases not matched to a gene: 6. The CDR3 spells CASSLELAGSRNEQFF. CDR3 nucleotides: TGTGCCAGCAGCTTAGAACTAGCGGGATCCAGAAATGAGCAGTTCTTC.